These T cell receptor beta chains were read from a single sample in a study of blood T cell repertoires in COVID-19. The repertoire was sequenced with immunoSEQ multiplex PCR; TCRdb's copy has only in-frame clones and lacks some. This table holds 210,000 or so clones, 70% to 90% found once. Sequenced input: peripheral blood. These receptors were collected from a man aged 50-60 years with acute or convalescent COVID-19. CDR3s include the opening cysteine and the closing phenylalanine or tryptophan. Fields, in order: V gene, J gene, clone size, D gene, CDR3 DNA, CDR3 protein. The D gene is left open where the match is weak. Clone size is shown for a subset of rows, as once, few, many or a class of expanded clone.

v_gene: TRBV7-9
j_gene: TRBJ1-1
abundance: once
d_gene: NA
CDR3nt: TGTGCCAGCAGCTTTGGGGCACCCAGCACTGAAGCTTTCTTT
CDR3aa: CASSFGAPSTEAFF

v_gene: TRBV7-9
j_gene: TRBJ1-3
abundance: NA
d_gene: TRBD1
CDR3nt: TGTGCCAGCAGCTTAGGTCAGGGGGCATCTGGAAACACCATATATTTT
CDR3aa: CASSLGQGASGNTIYF

v_gene: TRBV9
j_gene: TRBJ2-6
abundance: NA
d_gene: TRBD1
CDR3nt: TGTGCCAGCAGCCCACGGACAGGGGGCAGCTCTGGGGCCAACGTCCTGACTTTC
CDR3aa: CASSPRTGGSSGANVLTF

v_gene: TRBV11-1
j_gene: TRBJ1-1
abundance: NA
d_gene: NA
CDR3nt: TGTGCCAGCAGCCTCGGGGAGAACACTGAAGCTTTCTTT
CDR3aa: CASSLGENTEAFF

v_gene: TRBV6-5
j_gene: TRBJ1-2
abundance: NA
d_gene: NA
CDR3nt: TGTGCCAGCAGTTACGCGCAGGGCGCCTATGGCTACACCTTC
CDR3aa: CASSYAQGAYGYTF

v_gene: TRBV30
j_gene: TRBJ2-5
abundance: NA
d_gene: NA
CDR3nt: TGTGCCTGGAGTGTTTCCAAAGAGACCCAGTACTTC
CDR3aa: CAWSVSKETQYF

v_gene: TRBV9
j_gene: TRBJ1-6
abundance: once
d_gene: NA
CDR3nt: TGTGCCAGCACGGGCTCCTATAATTCACCCCTCCACTTT
CDR3aa: CASTGSYNSPLHF

v_gene: TRBV7-9
j_gene: TRBJ1-1
abundance: NA
d_gene: NA
CDR3nt: TGTGCCAGCAGCACTGACTTGAACACTGAAGCTTTCTTT
CDR3aa: CASSTDLNTEAFF

v_gene: TRBV11-2
j_gene: TRBJ1-3
abundance: NA
d_gene: NA
CDR3nt: TGTGCCAGCAGCTTAAGGACAATCTCTGGAAACACCATATATTTT
CDR3aa: CASSLRTISGNTIYF

v_gene: TRBV18
j_gene: TRBJ1-5
abundance: NA
d_gene: NA
CDR3nt: TGTGCCAGCTCAGCCTCGCAGGATAGCAATCAGCCCCAGCATTTT
CDR3aa: CASSASQDSNQPQHF

v_gene: TRBV30
j_gene: TRBJ2-5
abundance: NA
d_gene: TRBD2
CDR3nt: TGTGCCTGGAGTGTACGAAGGTCGCAGCGGGGCTTCCAAGAGACCCAGTACTTC
CDR3aa: CAWSVRRSQRGFQETQYF

v_gene: TRBV11-2
j_gene: TRBJ1-1
abundance: NA
d_gene: NA
CDR3nt: TGTGCCAGCAGCTCCCCGACCCGGGGGAACACTGAAGCTTTCTTT
CDR3aa: CASSSPTRGNTEAFF

v_gene: TRBV5-1
j_gene: TRBJ1-2
abundance: NA
d_gene: NA
CDR3nt: TGCGCCAGCAGCTTTTCCCGCTCTAGCTATGGCTACACCTTC
CDR3aa: CASSFSRSSYGYTF

v_gene: TRBV20-1
j_gene: TRBJ2-3
abundance: NA
d_gene: NA
CDR3nt: TGCAGTGCTAGTCCCCTCCTTACTAGCTACCCAGATACGCAGTATTTT
CDR3aa: CSASPLLTSYPDTQYF

v_gene: TRBV7-2
j_gene: TRBJ1-1
abundance: NA
d_gene: NA
CDR3nt: TGTGCCAGCAGCTTAGCCGCGGATGCTAGGCGCGGCACTGAAGCTTTCTTT
CDR3aa: CASSLAADARRGTEAFF

v_gene: TRBV7-3
j_gene: TRBJ1-2
abundance: NA
d_gene: NA
CDR3nt: TGTGCCAGCAGCTTAGACGGGGACTATGGCTACACCTTC
CDR3aa: CASSLDGDYGYTF

v_gene: TRBV7-7
j_gene: TRBJ2-7
abundance: NA
d_gene: TRBD1
CDR3nt: TGTGCCAGCAGCCCGCTGGGACAGGGGACCTACGAGCAGTACTTC
CDR3aa: CASSPLGQGTYEQYF

v_gene: TRBV3-1/TRBV3-2
j_gene: TRBJ1-5
abundance: NA
d_gene: TRBD1
CDR3nt: TGTGCCAGCAGCCAAGATTTTGGGACAGTCCATCAGCCCCAGCATTTT
CDR3aa: CASSQDFGTVHQPQHF

v_gene: TRBV19
j_gene: TRBJ2-7
abundance: NA
d_gene: NA
CDR3nt: TGTGCCAGTAGTAACCCCTCATCGCCCCAGGGCTACGAGCAGTACTTC
CDR3aa: CASSNPSSPQGYEQYF

v_gene: TRBV11-2
j_gene: TRBJ1-1
abundance: once
d_gene: NA
CDR3nt: TGTGCCAGCAGCTTAGAGAGGGTTCGAAGAGCTTTCTTT
CDR3aa: CASSLERVRRAFF

v_gene: TRBV19
j_gene: TRBJ2-1
abundance: NA
d_gene: TRBD2
CDR3nt: TGTGCCAGTAGTATTGCCCAATGGCTAGCGGGGGACCAGCAGTTCTTC
CDR3aa: CASSIAQWLAGDQQFF

v_gene: TRBV15
j_gene: TRBJ1-6
abundance: NA
d_gene: NA
CDR3nt: TGTGCCACCAGCAGAGCCAGGGCGAATTCACCCCTCCACTTT
CDR3aa: CATSRARANSPLHF

v_gene: TRBV20-1
j_gene: TRBJ2-1
abundance: NA
d_gene: TRBD1
CDR3nt: TGCAGTGCTAGTTTCAGGGGGCTGAATGAGCAGTTCTTC
CDR3aa: CSASFRGLNEQFF

v_gene: TRBV30
j_gene: TRBJ1-4
abundance: NA
d_gene: NA
CDR3nt: TGTGCCGAGTCGCGGGGGGGTAATGAAAAACTGTTTTTT
CDR3aa: CAESRGGNEKLFF

v_gene: TRBV7-9
j_gene: TRBJ1-5
abundance: NA
d_gene: TRBD1
CDR3nt: TGTGCCAGCAGCTTAGTCAGGACAGGGGGCCTGGGCAATCAGCCCCAGCATTTT
CDR3aa: CASSLVRTGGLGNQPQHF

v_gene: TRBV5-1
j_gene: TRBJ2-2
abundance: NA
d_gene: TRBD2
CDR3nt: TGCGCCAGCAGCTTGGTAGCGGGGGGCACCGGGGAGCTGTTTTTT
CDR3aa: CASSLVAGGTGELFF

v_gene: TRBV19
j_gene: TRBJ2-5
abundance: NA
d_gene: TRBD2
CDR3nt: TGTGCCAGTAGCAGAGGGACTAGCGGGGGGAACCAAGAGACCCAGTACTTC
CDR3aa: CASSRGTSGGNQETQYF

v_gene: TRBV30
j_gene: TRBJ2-7
abundance: NA
d_gene: NA
CDR3nt: TGTGCCTGGAGGACCCCCAGGGGTGCCAGCTACGAGCAGTACTTC
CDR3aa: CAWRTPRGASYEQYF

v_gene: TRBV6-5
j_gene: TRBJ1-5
abundance: NA
d_gene: NA
CDR3nt: TGTGCCAGCAGCCTGGACAGAAGTAGCAATCAGCCCCAGCATTTT
CDR3aa: CASSLDRSSNQPQHF

v_gene: TRBV10-3
j_gene: TRBJ1-2
abundance: once
d_gene: NA
CDR3nt: TGTGCCATCAGTGAGACACCAGGCTATGGCTACACCTTC
CDR3aa: CAISETPGYGYTF

v_gene: TRBV5-1
j_gene: TRBJ2-7
abundance: NA
d_gene: TRBD1
CDR3nt: TGCGCCAGCAGCCCCGGACAGGGGGCCAATTCCTACGAGCAGTACTTC
CDR3aa: CASSPGQGANSYEQYF

v_gene: TRBV9
j_gene: TRBJ2-3
abundance: few
d_gene: NA
CDR3nt: TGTGCCAGCAGCGTAGCCAGTCCCGATACGCAGTATTTT
CDR3aa: CASSVASPDTQYF

v_gene: TRBV5-1
j_gene: TRBJ2-2
abundance: NA
d_gene: NA
CDR3nt: TGCGCCAGCAGCTTAAACACGGGACACGTCACCGGGGAGCTGTTTTTT
CDR3aa: CASSLNTGHVTGELFF

v_gene: TRBV13
j_gene: TRBJ1-5
abundance: NA
d_gene: TRBD1
CDR3nt: TGTGCCAGCAGCTTGGGGACAGGAAATAATCAGCCCCAGCATTTT
CDR3aa: CASSLGTGNNQPQHF